The 17 T cell receptor beta chains below were found in one sample sequenced in a study of T cells in Graves' hyperthyroidism and ophthalmopathy. There were TCR beta CDR3 regions amplified from RNA transcripts. During a first-round RT-PCR of the TCR CDR3, the HTBI primer set was used. TCRdb re-analysed the multiplex PCR reads in MiXCR, keeping a single row per CDR3 protein. The table records 300,000 to 400,000 distinct CDR3 sequences, 15% to 20% of them present only once. Sequenced sample: blood. These receptors all come from a woman between 50 and 59 years old with Graves' hyperthyroidism.

This clonotype has at least ten counts. V usage is TRBV20-1 and J usage is TRBJ2-3; D remains unclear. V lost 0 bases, J lost 4 bases, and 5 bases lay in between. The CDR3 totals 12 residues. In germline, CDR1 is DFQATT, CDR2 SNEGSKA (reference sequence). The CDR3: CSARDRPDTQYF. CDR3 DNA sequence: TGCAGTGCTAGAGATCGACCAGATACGCAGTATTTT.

This chain connects TRBV29-1 to TRBJ2-3; no firm D call. The germline gives CDR1 SQVTM, CDR2 ANQGSEA. With 0 bases removed from V and 8 bases from J, the gap between germline ends came to 15 bases. This CDR3 has 14 residues. CDR3 amino acids: CSVEEGGFEGTQYF. As DNA, the CDR3 is TGCAGCGTTGAAGAAGGTGGGTTCGAAGGTACGCAGTATTTT.

Only a few counts were recorded for this clonotype. The chain carries TRBV7-2 and TRBJ2-7; 10 bases are shared with TRBD2. The CDR3 contains 14 residues. The trim removed 4 bases at V and 3 bases at J, leaving 3 bases unmatched. CDR1 and CDR2 (germline): SGHTA, FQGNSA. The CDR3 nucleotides are TGTGCCAGCAGCTCGTTAGCGGGGGGCTACGAGCAGTACTTC. Protein: CASSSLAGGYEQYF. The full variable domain, with the rest looked up from reference TRBV7-2 and TRBJ2-7, is GAGVSQSPSNKVTEKGKDVELRCDPISGHTALYWYRQSLGQGLEFLIYFQGNSAPDKSGLPSDRFSAERTGGSVSTLTIQRTQQEDSAVYLCASSSLAGGYEQYFGPGTRLTVT.

The chain is built from TRBV20-1 and TRBJ1-1, with a weak D call TRBD1 (6 bases). V was trimmed by 6 bases and J by 3 bases, leaving 17 bases between them. The CDR3 contains 14 residues. Looked up from germline, CDR1 is DFQATT and CDR2 is SNEGSKA (reference sequence). CDR3 sequence (DNA): TGCAGTGCCGGGGGGGACAATCTCCACACTGAAGCTTTCTTT. This encodes CSAGGDNLHTEAFF.

This clonotype was seen repeatedly, ten times or more. This chain uses TRBV18 with TRBJ2-3; 7 nucleotides match TRBD1. Germline lookup yields CDR1 KGHSH and CDR2 LQKENI. This CDR3 spans 17 amino acids. Germline trimming cut 0 bases from V and 2 bases from J; bases unmatched to any gene: 8. CDR3 protein: CASSPPGQGDITDTQYF. Here the CDR3 DNA reads TGTGCCAGCTCACCACCGGGCCAGGGGGATATCACAGATACGCAGTATTTT.

The chain combines TRBV11-2 with TRBJ2-6; the D gene is possibly TRBD1 (6 bases). From germline, CDR1 is SGHAT and CDR2 FQNNGV. This CDR3 has 15 residues. The V end lost 5 bases, the J end lost 4 bases, and 12 bases lay between the germline ends. The CDR3 loop reads CASSRTGQGANVLTF. The CDR3 DNA reads as TGTGCCAGCAGCCGCACAGGGCAAGGGGCCAACGTCCTGACTTTC.

In its sample, this clonotype was seen a few times. V is TRBV4-1 and J is TRBJ1-5; D is unresolved. V lost 5 bases, J lost 4 bases, and 21 bases lay in between. This CDR3 spans 17 amino acids. Germline V gene data show CDR1 as MGHRA and CDR2 as YSYEKL. This CDR3 is CASSYTRAGFPNQPQHF. The CDR3 bases are TGCGCCAGCAGCTATACAAGAGCGGGGTTCCCAAATCAGCCCCAGCATTTT.

This clonotype was seen many times. This sequence joins TRBV28 and TRBJ2-3; TRBD1 matches 9 bases. Per germline, CDR1 MDHEN and CDR2 SYDVKM. V dropped 5 bases and J dropped 1; count of bases not matched to a gene: 1. This CDR3 spans 14 amino acids. The CDR3 here is CASSRTGGTDTQYF. The CDR3 DNA reads TGTGCCAGCAGTCGGACAGGGGGCACAGATACGCAGTATTTT.

This clonotype was counted at least ten times. This chain links TRBV18 with TRBJ2-7; no clear D. The germline gives CDR1 KGHSH, CDR2 LQKENI. The V end lost 2 bases, the J end lost 2 bases, and 7 bases lay between the germline ends. This CDR3 spans 13 amino acids. The CDR3 here is CASSPDQTYEQYF. The CDR3 coding sequence is TGTGCCAGCTCACCAGACCAAACCTACGAGCAGTACTTC.

Concerning this clonotype itself: A read error may account for a junction end that differs from germline. The rearrangement links TRBV6-2 or TRBV6-3 to TRBJ1-1; TRBD1 might be the D (5 bases). The CDR3 has 14 amino acids. Germline V gene lookup returns CDR1 MNHEY and CDR2 SVGEGT. CDR3 region: CGSVRRGRDTEAFF. Here the CDR3 DNA reads TGTGGCAGCGTCAGGCGGGGCCGAGACACTGAAGCTTTCTTT.

The sample holds a few counts of this clonotype. The chain has TRBV18 and TRBJ2-1, with 9 nucleotides matching TRBD1. Unmatched junction bases numbered 1, after V lost 1 base and J lost 0 bases. This CDR3 contains 16 residues. From germline, CDR1 is KGHSH and CDR2 LQKENI. In DNA, the CDR3 is TGTGCCAGCTCACCACGGGACAGGGTCTCCTACAATGAGCAGTTCTTC. Its protein is CASSPRDRVSYNEQFF.

The rearrangement uses TRBV5-1 and TRBJ2-3; D remains ambiguous. The CDR3 covers 15 residues. Germline CDR1 is SGHRS and CDR2 is YFSETQ. V was cut by 4 bases and J by 2 bases, with 14 bases left in between. CDR3 coding DNA: TGCGCCAGCAGCGACTCCTCTCACCCCACAGATACGCAGTATTTT. It is translated as CASSDSSHPTDTQYF.

There are many counts of this clonotype. This chain uses TRBV12-3 or TRBV12-4 with TRBJ2-5, with D possibly TRBD2 on 5 matching bases. V was shortened by 7 bases and J by 4 bases, with 25 bases between the two germline ends. The CDR3 extends over 17 amino acids. The chain's CDR3 is CASKGLVARDGRETQYF. The CDR3 DNA follows: TGTGCCAGCAAGGGTTTGGTAGCGAGAGACGGGCGAGAGACCCAGTACTTC.

V is TRBV11-2 and J is TRBJ2-4; the match to TRBD2 covers 8 bases. Germline CDR1 and CDR2: SGHAT and FQNNGV. The CDR3 is made up of 16 amino acids. Trimming cost V 5 bases and J 6 bases; bases outside gene matches: 12. Here the CDR3 DNA reads TGTGCCAGCAGCACGGACGGGGGGGGGACGGGAAACATTCAGTACTTC. Translated, it gives CASSTDGGGTGNIQYF.

This rearrangement joins TRBV6-1 to TRBJ1-5; possible D gene TRBD1, 5 bases. V was clipped by 4 bases and J by 0 bases, with 10 bases between them. The germline V gene has CDR1 MNHNS and CDR2 SASEGT. The CDR3 is made up of 15 amino acids. The CDR3: CASSGTGHSNQPQHF. In DNA form, the CDR3 reads TGTGCCAGCAGTGGAACAGGACATAGCAATCAGCCCCAGCATTTT.

This clonotype was recorded at least ten times. This rearrangement joins TRBV11-2 to TRBJ2-3, with 11 nucleotides matching TRBD2. CDR3 length: 17 amino acids. V was clipped by 6 bases and J by 2 bases; unmatched bases: 10. CDR1 is SGHAT, CDR2 FQNNGV, per germline. The CDR3 sequence: CASRRPLAGGPTDTQYF. The CDR3 nucleotides are TGTGCCAGCAGACGACCCCTAGCGGGGGGCCCCACAGATACGCAGTATTTT.

The table lists this clonotype with many counts. The chain employs TRBV20-1 and TRBJ1-1; the match to TRBD1 covers 7 bases. CDR3 length: 14 residues. Germline V gives CDR1 DFQATT, CDR2 SNEGSKA (reference sequence). V trimming: 6 bases; J trimming: 1 base; junction bases outside the gene matches: 8. The CDR3 is CSAQQGIRNTEAFF. As DNA, the CDR3 is TGCAGTGCCCAACAGGGGATTAGGAACACTGAAGCTTTCTTT.